What follows are 21 T cell receptor beta chains derived from one specimen sequenced in a study of blood T cell repertoires in COVID-19. Sequenced by immunoSEQ multiplex PCR; TCRdb stores in-frame clones only, minus some. This table has about 320,000 clones, more than 85% appearing once. Material: PBMCs or T cells enriched from blood (not recorded which). The receptors were sampled from a woman in her 30s who had been exposed to COVID-19.

V gene TRBV10-3 combines with J gene TRBJ1-1; 7 bases align to TRBD1. V trimming: 0 bases; J trimming: 10 bases; junction bases outside the gene matches: 8. The CDR3 sequence is 14 residues long. In germline, CDR1 is ENHRY, CDR2 SYGVKD. CDR3 nucleotide sequence: TGTGCCATCAGTGAGTCAGGTGAGGGGGCGGGAGCTTTCTTT. Encoded protein: CAISESGEGAGAFF.

The V call is TRBV5-6, the J call TRBJ2-1; tentatively, D is TRBD1 (6 bases). Trimming removed 2 bases from V and 1 base from J, with 13 bases in between. Germline-derived CDR1 and CDR2 are SGHDT and YYEEEE. The CDR3 consists of 16 residues. CDR3 sequence: CASSLPGEWSYNEQFF. DNA for the CDR3: TGTGCCAGCAGCTTACCAGGGGAATGGTCCTACAATGAGCAGTTCTTC.

This chain joins TRBV27 and TRBJ1-4; D is unclear. CDR3 size: 14 residues. Germline values: CDR1 MNHEY, CDR2 SMNVEV (reference sequence). V shed 0 bases and J shed 4 bases, with 6 bases lying between them. DNA for the CDR3: TGTGCCAGCAGTTTATCTGCGCTTAATGAAAAACTGTTTTTT. It codes for CASSLSALNEKLFF.

This rearrangement joins TRBV5-5 to TRBJ1-1, with a weak D call TRBD1 (5 bases). The ends were cut back, 0 bases at V and 11 bases at J, with 11 bases in the middle. Per germline, CDR1 SGHKS and CDR2 YYEKEE (reference sequence). The CDR3 loop spans 12 amino acids. This chain's CDR3 is CASSLGGTSAFF. The CDR3 bases are TGTGCCAGCAGCTTGGGAGGGACTTCCGCTTTCTTT.

The CDR3 DNA is TGTGCCAGCAGCACGGGACTTTCCAATGAGCAGTTCTTC. Translated: CASSTGLSNEQFF. This sequence joins TRBV9 and TRBJ2-1; TRBD2 is a possible D gene (6 bases). This CDR3 is built from 13 residues. Germline V CDR1 and CDR2: SGDLS, YYNGEE. V lost 4 bases and J 6 bases, leaving 11 bases between the germline ends.

The J gene is TRBJ2-7, the V gene TRBV21-1; the tabulated D call, TRBD2, remains unverified against the DNA. TRBV21-1 is an annotated pseudogene. The CDR3 sequence is 17 residues long. The CDR3 DNA follows: TGTGCCAGCACCGATCTTCTGGTAGCATCAAAACCCTACGAGCAGTACTTC. This translates into CASTDLLVASKPYEQYF.

The V gene is TRBV4-2, the J gene TRBJ1-1; a weak D match, TRBD1 (6 bases). The CDR3 is made up of 14 amino acids. Trimming cost V 4 bases and J 3 bases, with 12 bases left between them. CDR1 is LGHNA and CDR2 is YNFKEQ in the germline V gene. The CDR3 reads CASSPPRTDTEAFF. The CDR3 DNA is TGTGCCAGCAGCCCGCCGAGGACAGACACTGAAGCTTTCTTT.

The CDR3 DNA sequence: TGTGCCACCAGCGGGACAGGGGGCGATGTAACCGGGGAGCTGTTTTTT. As protein: CATSGTGGDVTGELFF. The chain is built from TRBV24-1 and TRBJ2-2; the match to TRBD1 covers 12 bases. With 7 bases clipped from V and 5 bases from J, the junction kept 7 bases outside the gene matches. In germline, CDR1 is KGHDR, CDR2 SFDVKD. CDR3 length: 16 amino acids.

This clone came up a few times. This sequence joins TRBV4-1 and TRBJ1-1; the D gene is possibly TRBD1 (6 bases). CDR1 is MGHRA, CDR2 YSYEKL, per germline. This CDR3 region has 14 residues. Trimming removed 0 bases at V and 7 bases at J, with 12 bases between. CDR3 amino acids: CASSQDRDTFEAFF. The CDR3 DNA sequence: TGCGCCAGCAGCCAAGATAGGGACACCTTTGAAGCTTTCTTT.

The V call is TRBV25-1, the J call TRBJ1-1; maybe TRBD1 (5 bases). V dropped 3 bases and J dropped 0 bases, with 11 bases sitting between them. There are 15 residues in the CDR3. Germline assignment: CDR1 MGHDK and CDR2 SYGVNS. This CDR3 reads CASSETGVMNTEAFF. As DNA, the CDR3 is TGTGCCAGCAGTGAGACGGGGGTCATGAACACTGAAGCTTTCTTT.

J is TRBJ2-2 and V is TRBV10-3; D is uncertain. The V end lost 4 bases, the J end lost 0 bases, and 12 bases lay between the germline ends. Per the germline V gene, CDR1 is ENHRY and CDR2 is SYGVKD. The CDR3 extends over 16 amino acids. Here the CDR3 DNA reads TGTGCCATCAGTGGCTCGCAGCGATCGAACACCGGGGAGCTGTTTTTT. Its protein product is CAISGSQRSNTGELFF.

This rearrangement joins TRBV6-1 to TRBJ2-7, with D maybe TRBD2 (7 bases). Per germline, CDR1 MNHNS and CDR2 SASEGT. Trimming shortened V by 1 base and J by 2 bases, and 15 bases separated the two germline ends. The CDR3 has 16 amino acids. In DNA form, the CDR3 reads TGTGCCAGCAGTGAAGTCGGGGGGCTCCTTCCCTACGAGCAGTACTTC. Protein product: CASSEVGGLLPYEQYF.

The rearrangement links TRBV27 to TRBJ1-2, with 8 nucleotides matching TRBD1. Looked up from germline, CDR1 is MNHEY and CDR2 is SMNVEV (reference sequence). The CDR3 sequence is 19 residues long. After removal of 2 bases from V and 9 bases from J, the junction contained 23 bases not matched to a gene. CDR3 bases: TGTGCCAGCAGTTTAAGATACTCACACGGACAGGGTTTGAGAAAGAGCTACACCTTC. Encoded protein: CASSLRYSHGQGLRKSYTF.

Turning to this clone: Sequence at one end of the junction differs from germline and may be a read error. The chain links TRBV6-5 to TRBJ2-1; D is possibly TRBD2 (7 bases). The CDR3 consists of 13 residues. CDR1 is MNHEY and CDR2 is SVGAGI in the germline V gene. This CDR3 reads CASGRGPYDEQFF. As DNA, the CDR3 is TGTGCCAGCGGGCGGGGGCCCTACGATGAGCAGTTCTTC.

The rearrangement uses TRBV15 and TRBJ1-2, with 7 positions matching TRBD1. The CDR3 has 15 residues. CDR1 and CDR2 (germline): LNHNV, YYDKDF (reference sequence). After removal of 3 bases from V and 2 bases from J, the junction contained 6 bases not matched to a gene. CDR3 in DNA: TGTGCCACCAGCAGGGTTAGACAGGGAAACTATGGCTACACCTTC. Protein product: CATSRVRQGNYGYTF.

In the case of this clone: An end of the junction does not agree with germline; a read error may underlie this. The chain has TRBV23-1 and TRBJ1-1, with D possibly being TRBD1 (5 bases). TRBV23-1 is given ORF status, its function remaining uncertain. This CDR3 is 13 amino acids long. As DNA, the CDR3 is TGTGGAGGGGCAATGCCTTTGAACACTGAAGCTTTCTTT. It specifies CGGAMPLNTEAFF.

The V gene is TRBV19, the J gene TRBJ1-2; D unresolved. The V gene's germline CDR1 is LNHDA and CDR2 SQIVND (reference sequence). The CDR3 runs to 15 residues. V was shortened by 1 base and J by 0 bases, with 9 bases between the two germline ends. The CDR3 DNA reads as TGTGCCAGTAGTATAGGCGGGAAGACTAACTATGGCTACACCTTC. As protein: CASSIGGKTNYGYTF.

This sequence joins TRBV15 and TRBJ1-2; a possible D gene is TRBD1 (5 bases). Germline loops: CDR1 LNHNV, CDR2 YYDKDF (reference sequence). V was cut by 0 bases and J by 12 bases, with 14 bases left in between. This CDR3 has 13 amino acids. The CDR3 loop reads CATSRDQDRRNTF. CDR3 sequence (DNA): TGTGCCACCAGCAGAGATCAAGACAGAAGGAACACCTTC.

This clone was observed once. J is TRBJ1-5 and V is TRBV10-3; 8 bases are a match to TRBD1. The V segment lost 3 bases and the J segment 5 bases; nucleotides outside the gene matches: 6. Germline CDR1 is ENHRY and CDR2 is SYGVKD. The length of the CDR3 is 15 residues. The CDR3 nucleotides read TGTGCCATCAGTGATGGACAGGGAATGGATCAGCCCCAGCATTTT. As protein: CAISDGQGMDQPQHF.

This chain uses TRBV4-1 with TRBJ1-2; 8 bases fit TRBD1. The ends lost 0 bases at V and 10 bases at J; junction bases unmatched: 28. CDR3 length: 21 amino acids. CDR1 and CDR2 (germline): MGHRA, YSYEKL. CDR3 in DNA: TGCGCCAGCAGCCAAGATAAGAACCCGAGTAGGACAGGGAGGGGGAGGAATAACTACACCTTC. Translated: CASSQDKNPSRTGRGRNNYTF.

The J gene is TRBJ2-7, the V gene TRBV5-1, with 9 bases fitting TRBD1. The V gene's germline CDR1 is SGHRS and CDR2 YFSETQ. The junction had 11 bases not matched to a gene; V was cut back by 4 bases and J by 3 bases. This CDR3 spans 16 amino acids. CDR3 in amino acids: CASSPAAGTGLYEQYF. In DNA form, the CDR3 reads TGCGCCAGCAGCCCCGCTGCCGGGACAGGGCTCTACGAGCAGTACTTC.